This TCR beta chain was sequenced during a study of T cells expressing NK-cell markers. As concerns this clonotype: Its antigen is not known.

TCRdb reprocessed the 5' RACE reads, keeping one entry per CDR3 protein, no DNA. The listing contains a few hundred thousand distinct CDR3 sequences. Germline assignment: CDR1 DFQATT and CDR2 SNEGSKA (reference sequence). The CDR3 extends over 12 amino acids. Notes on the study in general: For a handful of donors, these clonotypes were likewise the leading ones in the CD3+CD56-NKG2C+ fraction.

The sequenced material came from blood T cells: a sorted CD56 or NKG2C T cell subset, CD4+ or CD8+ T cells, or bulk PBMC T cells (not recorded which). The chain uses TRBV20-1 and TRBJ1-2; TCRdb proposes TRBD1, but this gene call is untestable without DNA. The source is a woman between 50 and 59 years old in good health. CDR3 in amino acids: CSARDRAYGYTF.